The present entry profiles one TCR beta chain with its context. Antigen specificity is unknown. The sample is drawn from a study of beta chain features in type 1 diabetes. The CDR3 is made up of 15 amino acids. The germline V gene has CDR1 SGHRS and CDR2 YFSETQ. Trimming at V came to 0 bases and at J to 2 bases, leaving 3 bases not matched to a gene. Study results and limitations: Sampled from patients, naive, central memory and Treg TCRB repertoires appeared more similar than those sampled from healthy donors. Whatever favoring of shorter templates PCR might show would apply equally to patients and controls. Researchers cautioned that cDNA sequencing could over-represent cells with high TCR expression. Shortening that was moderate but significant affected the TCRB CDR3s of Type 1 diabetes patients in all four CD4+ subsets. It was not settled here whether HLA type affects TCRB rearrangement.

Sequencing targeted expressed TCRB transcripts, as all isolated RNA had been reverse transcribed. Method: immunoSEQ multiplex PCR; TCRdb's copy keeps in-frame clones and lacks some. Seen here are around 600,000 clones, roughly 12% observed once, and the top ten hold more than 0.095%. The TCR originated in a man aged 25-45 years with type 1 diabetes. Sequencing was carried out using naive CD4+ T cells from blood. This sequence joins TRBV5-1 and TRBJ2-3; 7 nucleotides agree with TRBD1. The CDR3 is CASSLDGTDTDTQYF. For the CDR3, the DNA is TGCGCCAGCAGCTTGGATGGGACAGACACAGATACGCAGTATTTT.